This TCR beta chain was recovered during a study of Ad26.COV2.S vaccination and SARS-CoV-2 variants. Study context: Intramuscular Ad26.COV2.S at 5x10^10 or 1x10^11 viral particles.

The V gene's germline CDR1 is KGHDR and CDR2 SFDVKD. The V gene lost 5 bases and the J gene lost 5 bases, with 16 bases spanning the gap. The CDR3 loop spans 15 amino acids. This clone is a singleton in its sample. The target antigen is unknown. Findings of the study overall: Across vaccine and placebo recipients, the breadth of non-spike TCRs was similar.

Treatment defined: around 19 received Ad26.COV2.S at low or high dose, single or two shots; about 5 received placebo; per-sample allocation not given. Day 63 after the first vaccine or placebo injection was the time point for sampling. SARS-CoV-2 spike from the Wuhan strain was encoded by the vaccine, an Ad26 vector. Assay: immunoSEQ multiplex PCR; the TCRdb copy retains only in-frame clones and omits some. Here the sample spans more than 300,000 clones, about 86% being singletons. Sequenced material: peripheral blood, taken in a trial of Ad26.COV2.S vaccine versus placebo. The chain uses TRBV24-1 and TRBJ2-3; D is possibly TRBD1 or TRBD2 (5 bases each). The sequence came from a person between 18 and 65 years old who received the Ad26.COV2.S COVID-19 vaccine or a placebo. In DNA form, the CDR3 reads TGTGCCACCAGTGGCCCGGGACCGAGGGGAGATACGCAGTATTTT. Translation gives CATSGPGPRGDTQYF.